Below are 6 T cell receptor beta chains sequenced from a single sample in a study of post-analysis software for immune sequencing data. Study findings and constraints: The study found TRBV5-6, TRBV5-1 and TRBV20-1 among five TRBV segments more frequent in patients than controls.

Each TCR beta cDNA library carried unique molecular identifiers. Using its own MiXCR run on the PCR reads, TCRdb lists one record per CDR3 protein. In the table there are hundreds of thousands of distinct CDR3 sequences, approximately 50% of which are singletons. The antigens of these receptors remain unknown. Sample: blood. The receptors stem from a girl under 18 with multiple sclerosis.

The genes are TRBV20-1 and TRBJ2-7; 9 bases fit TRBD1. The J segment lost 1 base and the V segment lost 6 bases, leaving 7 bases of the junction unmatched. The germline V gene has CDR1 DFQATT and CDR2 SNEGSKA (reference sequence). This CDR3 region has 14 residues. The CDR3 here is CSATGTGSSYEQYF. The CDR3 DNA reads TGCAGTGCAACCGGGACAGGGAGTTCCTACGAGCAGTACTTC.

A remark on this clonotype: Germline is not matched at one junction end, which may reflect a read error. The chain links TRBV3-1 to TRBJ2-4, with 9 nucleotides matching TRBD1. The assigned J gene may be wrong: the sequence end matches TRBJ2-7 better. The CDR3 covers 15 residues. Germline CDR1 reads LGHDT; CDR2 reads YNNKEL (reference sequence). The CDR3 protein is CASSLGQGSSCEQYF. In DNA form, the CDR3 reads TGTGCCAGCAGCCTAGGACAGGGGAGCTCCTGCGAGCAGTACTTC.

The chain is built from TRBV10-3 and TRBJ2-1; 12 nucleotides match TRBD2. J was trimmed by 0 bases and V by 4 bases; bases with no gene match: 4. This CDR3 contains 17 residues. Germline lookup yields CDR1 ENHRY and CDR2 SYGVKD. The CDR3 sequence is CAISGSSGRDSYNEQFF. Here the CDR3 DNA reads TGTGCCATCAGTGGTTCTAGCGGGAGGGACTCCTACAATGAGCAGTTCTTC.

The gene calls are TRBV6-5 and TRBJ1-4; tentatively, D is TRBD1 (5 bases). Germline V gene sequence: CDR1 MNHEY, CDR2 SVGAGI. The CDR3 spans 12 residues. The germline V and J ends were trimmed by 7 bases and 8 bases, with 11 bases remaining between them. The CDR3 nucleotides read TGTGCCAGCAAGAGGGGTGGCGAAAAACTGTTTTTT. Translating it yields CASKRGGEKLFF.

V is TRBV7-8 and J is TRBJ1-5; D is perhaps TRBD1 (5 bases). The CDR3 contains 17 residues. The V end lost 8 bases, the J end lost 1 base, and 21 bases lay between the germline ends. From germline, CDR1 is SGHVS and CDR2 FQNEAQ. In DNA, the CDR3 is TGTGCCAGCGCTAAGAGGGCGCGAGGGGCGAGCAATCAGCCCCAGCATTTT. Translation gives CASAKRARGASNQPQHF.

The chain has TRBV15 and TRBJ1-4; D is unresolved. V lost 6 bases and J 7 bases, leaving 15 bases between the germline ends. Per germline, CDR1 LNHNV and CDR2 YYDKDF (reference sequence). The CDR3 loop spans 14 amino acids. The CDR3 spells CATRARRGSEKLFF. The CDR3 DNA reads as TGTGCCACCAGGGCTCGGAGAGGGAGTGAAAAACTGTTTTTT.